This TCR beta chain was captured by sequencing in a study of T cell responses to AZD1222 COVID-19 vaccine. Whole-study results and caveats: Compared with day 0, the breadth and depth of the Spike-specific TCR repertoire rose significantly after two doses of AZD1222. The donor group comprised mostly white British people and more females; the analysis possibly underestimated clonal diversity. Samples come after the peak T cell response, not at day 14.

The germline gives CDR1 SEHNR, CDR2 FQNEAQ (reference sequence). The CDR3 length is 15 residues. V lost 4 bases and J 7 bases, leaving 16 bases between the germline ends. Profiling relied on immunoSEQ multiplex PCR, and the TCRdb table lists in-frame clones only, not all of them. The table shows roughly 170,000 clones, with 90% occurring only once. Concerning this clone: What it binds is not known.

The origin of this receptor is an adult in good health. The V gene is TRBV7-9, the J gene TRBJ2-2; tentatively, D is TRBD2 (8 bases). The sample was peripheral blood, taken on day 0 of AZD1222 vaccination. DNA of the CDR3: TGTGCCAGCAGCTCCAGGGGGACTAGGGACGGGGAGCTGTTTTTT. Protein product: CASSSRGTRDGELFF.